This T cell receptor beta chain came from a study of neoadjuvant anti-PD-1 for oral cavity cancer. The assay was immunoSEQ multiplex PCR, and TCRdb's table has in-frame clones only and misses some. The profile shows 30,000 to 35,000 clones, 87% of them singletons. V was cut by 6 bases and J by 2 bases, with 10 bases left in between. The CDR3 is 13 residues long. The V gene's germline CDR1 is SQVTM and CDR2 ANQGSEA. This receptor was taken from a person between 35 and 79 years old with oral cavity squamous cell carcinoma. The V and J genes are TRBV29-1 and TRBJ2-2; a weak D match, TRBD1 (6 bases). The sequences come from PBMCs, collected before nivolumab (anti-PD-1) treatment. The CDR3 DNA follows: TGCAGCGTCCGGGACACCAACACCGGGGAGCTGTTTTTT. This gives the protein CSVRDTNTGELFF.